The clone carrying this T cell receptor beta chain was found many times. The antigen remains unidentified. The sample belongs to a study of regulatory T cells in long-lasting Graves disease. Study-level findings and limits: Persistent patients had more shared public clonotypes (roughly 2,500) than new patients (just over 950).

Building of the TCR beta libraries involved iRepertoire HTBI primers and Arm-PCR of CDR3 regions. TCRdb independently ran MiXCR on the multiplex PCR reads; one entry per CDR3 protein. The sample comprises 350,000 to 550,000 distinct CDR3 sequences, 14% of which are singletons, and over 15% rests with the top ten. Time point described: newly diagnosed GD, antithyroid drugs for less than 3 months. Preparation of the TCR library used RNA extracted from PBMCs. Another study also made use of these data, one on T cells in Graves' hyperthyroidism and ophthalmopathy.

This specimen consisted of peripheral blood mononuclear cells (PBMCs), obtained at new diagnosis, from a patient treated with antithyroid drugs. This TCR came from a woman aged 50 to 60 with Graves disease.

The CDR3 loop is CASSTREGSTDTQYF. CDR3 nucleotides: TGTGCCAGCAGCACCCGGGAGGGTAGCACAGATACGCAGTATTTT. J is TRBJ2-3 and V is TRBV9; 8 bases are shared with TRBD2. With V trimmed by 4 bases and J by 0 bases, 4 bases remained unmatched. The length of the CDR3 is 15 residues. The germline V gene has CDR1 SGDLS and CDR2 YYNGEE.